One TCR beta chain is described in this entry. This entry belongs to a study of control samples from healthy donors and cancer patients. Here immunoSEQ multiplex PCR was the method, and the copy in TCRdb shows in-frame clones only, minus some. The sample gives 120,000 or so clones, roughly 90% of which show up once; 3.7% is in the top ten. The sample taken for sequencing was PBMCs. This TCR was sampled from an older woman with lung cancer.

The DNA for the CDR3 is TGTTTATTGAAAACGCGGAACACCGGGGAGCTGTTTTTT. It specifies CLLKTRNTGELFF. This chain links TRBV30 with TRBJ2-2; D unclear. The germline CDR1 and CDR2 sequences are GTSNPN and SVGIG (reference sequence). CDR3 size: 13 residues.